This T cell receptor (beta chain) is from a study of cytomegalovirus exposure and HLA in healthy donors. Study-level findings and limits: Reported performance of the classifier showed diagnosis of cytomegalovirus status with high specificity and sensitivity.

In this sample, this clone turned up once. Antigen unknown. Sampled while nominally healthy, donors likely had unrecorded immune exposures. In the PCR, 60 Vbeta and 13 Jbeta primers were used. Repertoires were generated with immunoSEQ multiplex PCR, while TCRdb's copy carries only in-frame clones and drops some. Of 150,000 to 200,000 clones listed, 75% to 85% are singletons. The receptor comes from a girl aged 2 to 10 in good health and CMV-seropositive. The sequenced material came from PBMCs.

Here the CDR3 reads CASSSSGTGSSYEQYF. CDR3 nucleotides: TGTGCCAGCAGCTCATCCGGGACAGGGAGCTCCTACGAGCAGTACTTC. This rearrangement joins TRBV7-2 to TRBJ2-7; 9 bases line up with TRBD1. Germline V CDR1 and CDR2: SGHTA, FQGNSA. This CDR3 is built from 16 residues. V trimming: 4 bases; J trimming: 0 bases; junction bases outside the gene matches: 7.